The clone carrying this TCR beta chain occurred once. Its antigen is as yet unknown. CDR1 is SGHAT and CDR2 is FQNNGV in the germline V gene. This CDR3 contains 18 residues. The J segment lost 3 bases and the V segment lost 5 bases, leaving 19 bases of the junction unmatched. Of the isolated RNA, all was reverse transcribed, and so the sequenced material was expressed TCRB transcripts. Regulatory, naive and central memory T cell samples averaged roughly 3.5 million reads. Sequencing was performed with immunoSEQ multiplex PCR; in TCRdb, only in-frame clones are kept and a portion is missing. There are 900,000 or so clones in the sample; roughly a sixth occur only once, and 0.023% lies in the top ten. The data were obtained in a study of beta chain features in type 1 diabetes. General study points: When VDJ junctions were examined, type 1 diabetes patients showed fewer insertions and more deletions. Among patients, naive, central memory and Treg TCRB repertoires appeared more similar than among healthy donors.

The authors took one heparinised blood draw, averaging about 120 mL, from each donor. The TCR originated in a woman aged 18-29 years in good health. Sequencing was done on a sample of naive CD4+ T cells from blood. The chain couples TRBV11-2 to TRBJ2-7, with 7 bases identical to TRBD2. The CDR3 sequence: CASSPRSGLEWIHYEQYF. The CDR3 nucleotides read TGTGCCAGCAGCCCACGTAGCGGGCTCGAGTGGATCCACTACGAGCAGTACTTC.